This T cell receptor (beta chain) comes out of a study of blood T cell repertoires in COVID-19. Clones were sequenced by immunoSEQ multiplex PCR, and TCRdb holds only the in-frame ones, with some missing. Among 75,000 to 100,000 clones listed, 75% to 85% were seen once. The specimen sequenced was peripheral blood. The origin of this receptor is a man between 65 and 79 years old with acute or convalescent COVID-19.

The CDR3 DNA follows: TGTGCCAGCTCACCACTGGGACAGGGGTCCCTCTACTCTGGAAACACCATATATTTT. This gives the protein CASSPLGQGSLYSGNTIYF. The chain carries TRBV18 and TRBJ1-3, with TRBD1 matching 10 bases. V shed 1 base, J shed 0 bases, and the junction held 9 bases outside the gene matches. The CDR3 has 19 amino acids. Germline V gene data show CDR1 as KGHSH and CDR2 as LQKENI.